This TCR beta chain was recovered during a study of shared clonotypes between healthy human individuals. About the research overall: Three CD4 naive, three CD4 memory, two CD8 naive and one CD8 memory plate were used per donor. General observations from the study: Between a few donors, naive CD4 clonotypes were shared at a level of about 5%. Some clonotypes were shared by all four sorted-subset donors, while others were not shared. The non-shared ones had lower generation probabilities than the shared ones.

Profiling relied on immunoSEQ multiplex PCR, and the TCRdb table lists in-frame clones only, not all of them. The sample shows under 2,000,000 clones, roughly 95% of them seen only once. The CDR3 extends over 12 amino acids. V was clipped by 2 bases and J by 9 bases, with 5 bases between them. Looked up from germline, CDR1 is SEHNR and CDR2 is FQNEAQ (reference sequence). Terminally differentiated effector memory CD45RA+ cells were excluded from the naive CD8 cells, which were CD45RO-negative and positively selected for CCR7. Points on this clone: Its antigen remains unidentified.

What was sequenced was naive CD8+ T cells sorted from blood. V usage is TRBV7-9 and J usage is TRBJ1-6; D is uncertain. The receptor comes from a man between 18 and 29 years old in good health. CDR3: CASSLPRSPLHF. The CDR3 DNA is TGTGCCAGCAGCTTACCGCGTTCACCCCTCCACTTT.